This T cell receptor (beta chain) was identified during a study of shared clonotypes between healthy human individuals. The V gene end was trimmed by 4 bases and the J gene end by 9 bases; junction bases not matched to a gene: 6. Germline V gene data show CDR1 as LGHNA and CDR2 as YNFKEQ. The CDR3 spans 13 residues. Original processing notes: Without quality scores, immunoSEQ junctional reads could not be filtered like full-length reads. Produced via immunoSEQ multiplex PCR; TCRdb's table is partial and in-frame only. V, J and clone size are those of that table, while D and trimming were read from the DNA. Of some 530,000 clones in the sample, 65% to 85% were seen once.

The chain carries TRBV4-2 and TRBJ2-1; 7 bases align to TRBD2. Material for sequencing was PBMCs. This receptor was obtained from a woman aged 35 to 49 in good health. Some clones in this sample may be carry-over from other donors' samples. The CDR3 region has the DNA TGTGCCAGCAGCCGGGAGGGCAATGGTGAGCAGTTCTTC. Protein product: CASSREGNGEQFF.